The 8 T cell receptor beta chains listed next were all sequenced from one sample in a study of T cells in localized non-small cell lung cancer (dated by TCRdb to about 2020). Library method: the immunoSEQ multiplex PCR assay. TCRdb carries this immuneACCESS record with in-frame sequences only. Its versions omit some clonotypes, under half of them owing to an unresolved V gene in the studies checked, with the rest unexplained. The sample table holds around 19,000 clones, of which about 90% were seen once. The top ten constitute 12% of the sample. This material consisted of PBMCs, taken before any cancer treatment. These receptors originate from a man aged 35 to 70 with stage II squamous cell lung carcinoma.

This clone was recorded a few times. The rearrangement uses TRBV6-5 and TRBJ2-7; tentatively, D is TRBD1 or TRBD2 (7 bases each). Germline CDR1 and CDR2: MNHEY and SVGAGI. Trimming pared 5 bases from V and 7 bases from J, leaving 12 bases between. The CDR3 extends over 12 amino acids. The CDR3 DNA is TGTGCCAGCAGTCGACAGGGAGGGGAGCAGTACTTC. Translated, it gives CASSRQGGEQYF.

This chain links TRBV6-5 with TRBJ2-7; D is perhaps TRBD2 (6 bases). Per germline, CDR1 MNHEY and CDR2 SVGAGI. The CDR3 length is 16 residues. V was trimmed by 4 bases and J by 4 bases, leaving 20 bases between them. DNA for the CDR3: TGTGCCAGCAGTTCCCTTGTATTTAGCGGCACTTACGAGCAGTACTTC. Amino acids: CASSSLVFSGTYEQYF.

The V and J genes are TRBV5-1 and TRBJ2-2; 7 bases match TRBD2. The CDR3 is made up of 16 amino acids. Germline V lookup: CDR1 SGHRS, CDR2 YFSETQ. Losses at the gene ends were 4 bases for V and 0 bases for J; bases not matched to a gene: 6. Here the CDR3 DNA reads TGCGCCAGCAGCCCTAGCGGTGCACCGAACACCGGGGAGCTGTTTTTT. It specifies CASSPSGAPNTGELFF.

Notes on this clone: The identical CDR3 is also encoded by other nucleotide sequences in the sample. The rearrangement joins TRBV6-5 to TRBJ2-7, with TRBD1 matching over 8 bases. The CDR3 spans 15 residues. V lost 0 bases and J lost 4; bases outside the gene matches: 5. CDR1 is MNHEY, CDR2 SVGAGI, per germline. The CDR3 DNA reads TGTGCCAGCAGTTACTCATTCAGGGGGCCGTACGAGCAGTACTTC. Encoded protein: CASSYSFRGPYEQYF.

The V and J genes are TRBV2 and TRBJ2-3; 9 nucleotides line up with TRBD1. V shed 3 bases, J shed 3 bases, and the junction held 4 bases outside the gene matches. The CDR3 runs 15 residues. CDR1 SNHLY and CDR2 FYNNEI come from the germline V gene. The CDR3 DNA follows: TGTGCCAGCAGTGACGGGACAGGGAGGACAGATACGCAGTATTTT. It encodes CASSDGTGRTDTQYF.

V and J are TRBV19 and TRBJ1-5; D unresolved. This CDR3 has 14 amino acids. From germline, CDR1 is LNHDA and CDR2 SQIVND (reference sequence). Trimming took 4 bases from V and 6 from J, leaving 13 bases between them. The CDR3 DNA is TGTGCCAGTAGTAGGTTAGAGGGCGGTCAGCCCCAGCATTTT. Protein: CASSRLEGGQPQHF. Supplemented by reference TRBV19 and TRBJ1-5, the full variable domain reads DGGITQSPKYLFRKEGQNVTLSCEQNLNHDAMYWYRQDPGQGLRLIYYSQIVNDFQKGDIAEGYSVSREKKESFPLTVTSAQKNPTAFYLCASSRLEGGQPQHFGDGTRLSIL.

V and J are TRBV30 and TRBJ1-5; 9 nucleotides align to TRBD1. The CDR3 is made up of 13 amino acids. Losses at the gene ends were 5 bases for V and 5 bases for J; bases not matched to a gene: 4. Germline-derived CDR1 and CDR2 are GTSNPN and SVGIG (reference sequence). This chain's CDR3 is CAWGGQGYQPQHF. For the CDR3, the DNA is TGTGCCTGGGGCGGACAGGGGTATCAGCCCCAGCATTTT.

The chain links TRBV6-1 to TRBJ2-7; D unresolved. Germline CDR1 is MNHNS and CDR2 is SASEGT. V was trimmed by 7 bases and J by 13 bases, leaving 17 bases between them. The CDR3 has 11 amino acids. The CDR3 sequence: CASTYGVSQYF. For the CDR3, the DNA is TGTGCCAGCACCTATGGGGTCAGCCAATACTTC.